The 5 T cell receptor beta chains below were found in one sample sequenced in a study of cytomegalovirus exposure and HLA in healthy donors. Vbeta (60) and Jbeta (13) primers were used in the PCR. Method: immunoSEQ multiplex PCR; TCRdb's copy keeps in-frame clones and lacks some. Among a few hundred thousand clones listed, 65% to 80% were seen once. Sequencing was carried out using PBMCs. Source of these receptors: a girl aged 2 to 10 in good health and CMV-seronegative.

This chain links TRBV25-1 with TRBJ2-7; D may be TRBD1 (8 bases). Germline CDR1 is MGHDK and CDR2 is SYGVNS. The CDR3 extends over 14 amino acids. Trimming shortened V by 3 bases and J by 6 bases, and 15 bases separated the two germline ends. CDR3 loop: CASSDTGGGSEQYF. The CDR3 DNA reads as TGTGCCAGCAGTGATACAGGGGGGGGATCCGAGCAGTACTTC.

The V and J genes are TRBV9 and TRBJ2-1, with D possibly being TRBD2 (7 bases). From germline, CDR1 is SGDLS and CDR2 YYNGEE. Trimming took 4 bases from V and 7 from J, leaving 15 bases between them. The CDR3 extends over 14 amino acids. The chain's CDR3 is CASSPRGAGNEQFF. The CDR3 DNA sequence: TGTGCCAGCAGCCCACGGGGGGCCGGGAATGAGCAGTTCTTC.

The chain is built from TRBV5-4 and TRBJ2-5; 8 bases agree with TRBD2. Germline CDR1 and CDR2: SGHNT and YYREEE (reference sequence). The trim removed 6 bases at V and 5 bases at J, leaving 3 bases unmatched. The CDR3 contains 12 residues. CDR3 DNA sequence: TGTGCCAGCAACCCTAGCGGGGAGACCCAGTACTTC. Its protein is CASNPSGETQYF.

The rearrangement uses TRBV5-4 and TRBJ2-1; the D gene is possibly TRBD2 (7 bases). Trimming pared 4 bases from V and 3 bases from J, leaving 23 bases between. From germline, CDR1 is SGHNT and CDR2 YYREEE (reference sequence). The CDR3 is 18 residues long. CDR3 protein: CASSLGLGVEGVYNEQFF. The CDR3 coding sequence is TGTGCCAGCAGCCTAGGACTAGGGGTGGAGGGGGTCTACAATGAGCAGTTCTTC.

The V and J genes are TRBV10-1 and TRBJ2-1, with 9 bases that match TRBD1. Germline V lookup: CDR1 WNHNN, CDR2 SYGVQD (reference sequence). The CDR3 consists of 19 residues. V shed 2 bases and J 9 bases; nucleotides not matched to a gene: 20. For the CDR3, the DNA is TGCGCCAGCAGTGAGCTCCATTCGGGATCAAACAGGGGGCAGGGTGAGCAGTTCTTC. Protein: CASSELHSGSNRGQGEQFF.